This T cell receptor (beta chain) is from a study of T-cell reconstitution after alpha-beta-depleted transplantation in children. This CDR3 has 15 amino acids. Germline CDR1 reads LGHNA; CDR2 reads YSLEER. J lost 7 bases, V lost 1 base, and 7 bases had no gene match. This clonotype showed up just once. The antigen is not known. Preparation of the TCRbeta library involved a method that used unique molecular identifiers. A single record per CDR3 protein comes from TCRdb applying MiXCR to the PCR reads. The sample has about 980,000 distinct CDR3 sequences; around 30% are singletons. Study-level findings and limits: Some patients' high day-60 TCRbeta diversity was attributed to recipient cells surviving conditioning.

The chain couples TRBV4-3 to TRBJ2-3; 8 bases are shared with TRBD1. Sequencing used PBMCs, mostly from graft donor cells, obtained 360 days after TCRalphabeta/CD19-depleted stem cell transplant. The receptor comes from a boy in the first two years of life who had a stem cell transplant for SCID, so the T cells may come from the graft donor. The CDR3 protein is CASSQGTGTPNTQYF. The CDR3 bases are TGCGCCAGCAGCCAAGGGACAGGGACCCCAAATACGCAGTATTTT.